This T cell receptor (beta chain) was obtained from a study of early T cells in non-severe SARS-CoV-2 infection. Looking at the study overall: Unsorted whole blood bulk RNA was sequenced, with unpaired chains.

Study results and caveats: Reliance on VDJdb matching favored anti-spike CD8 responses; private and CD4 specificities were missed.

This clonotype was observed many times. Its target is unknown. cDNA molecules, individually, were tagged with unique molecular identifiers. Using its own MiXCR run on the 5' RACE reads, TCRdb lists one record per CDR3 protein. The top ten hold 5% to 6.5% of the sample, which has approximately 35,000 distinct CDR3 sequences, 5.7% seen once. V trimming: 4 bases; J trimming: 0 bases; junction bases outside the gene matches: 4. The germline CDR1 and CDR2 sequences are SGHRS and YFSETQ. This CDR3 comprises 15 residues. The V and J genes are TRBV5-1 and TRBJ1-2; TRBD1 matches at 9 bases. This clonotype was obtained from an adult who was a healthcare worker with PCR-confirmed SARS-CoV-2 infection or an uninfected control (not recorded which). Sequenced input: whole blood. CDR3 protein: CASSTTGGSNYGYTF. The CDR3 DNA is TGCGCCAGCAGCACTACAGGGGGCTCTAACTATGGCTACACCTTC.